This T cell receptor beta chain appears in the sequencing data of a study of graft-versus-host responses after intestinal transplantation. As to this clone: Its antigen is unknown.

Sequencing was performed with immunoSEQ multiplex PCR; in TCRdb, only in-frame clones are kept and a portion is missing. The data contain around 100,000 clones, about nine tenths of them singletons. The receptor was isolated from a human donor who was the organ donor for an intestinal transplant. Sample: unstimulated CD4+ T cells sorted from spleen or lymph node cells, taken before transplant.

The CDR3 is CASTVDRGGEKLFF. Written as DNA, the CDR3 is TGTGCCAGCACCGTGGACAGGGGTGGGGAAAAACTGTTTTTT. The rearrangement joins TRBV6-5 to TRBJ1-4, with 9 bases fitting TRBD1. The germline V gene encodes CDR1 MNHEY and CDR2 SVGAGI. With 7 bases clipped from V and 8 bases from J, the junction kept 8 bases outside the gene matches. The CDR3 consists of 14 residues.